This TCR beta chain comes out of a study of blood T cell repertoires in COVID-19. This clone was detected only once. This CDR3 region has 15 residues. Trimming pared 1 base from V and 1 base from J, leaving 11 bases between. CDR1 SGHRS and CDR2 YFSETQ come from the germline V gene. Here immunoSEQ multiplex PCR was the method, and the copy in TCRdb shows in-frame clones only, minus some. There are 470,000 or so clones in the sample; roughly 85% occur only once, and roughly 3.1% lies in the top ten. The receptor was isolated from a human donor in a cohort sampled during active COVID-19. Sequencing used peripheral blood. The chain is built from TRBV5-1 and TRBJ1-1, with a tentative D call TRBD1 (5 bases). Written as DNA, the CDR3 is TGCGCCAGCAGCTTGATAACGGGGGGGAACACTGAAGCTTTCTTT. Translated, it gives CASSLITGGNTEAFF.